The 32 T cell receptor beta chains below were found in one sample sequenced in a study of blood T cell repertoires in COVID-19. Produced via immunoSEQ multiplex PCR; TCRdb's table is partial and in-frame only. The repertoire holds fewer than 250,000 clones, with nearly 85% as singletons. Sequences were obtained from peripheral blood. The receptors come from a human donor in a cohort sampled during active COVID-19.

The chain employs TRBV19 and TRBJ1-4, with a weak D call TRBD1 (6 bases). Per the germline V gene, CDR1 is LNHDA and CDR2 is SQIVND (reference sequence). The CDR3 is made up of 14 amino acids. The ends were cut back, 9 bases at V and 4 bases at J, with 15 bases in the middle. The CDR3 protein is CASAPTGVNEKLFF. The CDR3 DNA follows: TGTGCCAGCGCCCCGACAGGAGTTAATGAAAAACTGTTTTTT.

The J gene is TRBJ2-2, the V gene TRBV4-1; D is possibly TRBD1 (5 bases). V dropped 4 bases and J dropped 0 bases, with 27 bases sitting between them. Germline V CDR1 and CDR2: MGHRA, YSYEKL. The CDR3 consists of 21 residues. This CDR3 is CASSPRLVQASPLTNTGELFF. CDR3 sequence (DNA): TGCGCCAGCAGCCCTCGTTTAGTACAGGCGAGCCCCCTAACGAACACCGGGGAGCTGTTTTTT.

This chain uses TRBV24-1 with TRBJ2-2; 9 bases align to TRBD1. The CDR3 sequence is 16 residues long. V was clipped by 9 bases and J by 7 bases; unmatched bases: 14. The germline CDR1 and CDR2 sequences are KGHDR and SFDVKD. The CDR3 DNA sequence: TGTGCCACCTCCGCGGACAGGGGCCTCTGGGACGGGGAGCTGTTTTTT. Protein sequence: CATSADRGLWDGELFF.

V and J are TRBV5-1 and TRBJ2-3; the D is unclear. This CDR3 is built from 13 residues. Looked up from germline, CDR1 is SGHRS and CDR2 is YFSETQ. V was shortened by 5 bases and J by 3 bases, with 10 bases between the two germline ends. CDR3 sequence (DNA): TGCGCCAGCAGGCTCGGAGTGACAGATACGCAGTATTTT. It codes for CASRLGVTDTQYF.

CDR3 region: CASSQDRARTGREGGYTF. The CDR3 DNA sequence: TGTGCCAGCAGCCAAGATCGCGCTAGGACAGGGAGAGAGGGTGGCTACACCTTC. The chain employs TRBV14 and TRBJ1-2; 8 bases are a match to TRBD1. CDR3 length: 18 residues. Germline V gives CDR1 SGHDN, CDR2 FVKESK. The trim removed 0 bases at V and 7 bases at J, leaving 16 bases unmatched. Variable domain in full (rest from reference TRBV14 and TRBJ1-2): EAGVTQFPSHSVIEKGQTVTLRCDPISGHDNLYWYRRVMGKEIKFLLHFVKESKQDESGMPNNRFLAERTGGTYSTLKVQPAELEDSGVYFCASSQDRARTGREGGYTFGSGTRLTVV.

This chain joins TRBV6-5 and TRBJ2-7, with 9 bases aligning to TRBD1. This CDR3 region has 13 residues. With 4 bases clipped from V and 4 bases from J, the junction kept 2 bases outside the gene matches. The V gene's germline CDR1 is MNHEY and CDR2 SVGAGI. The chain's CDR3 is CASSLQGAYEQYF. The DNA of the CDR3 is TGTGCCAGCAGTTTACAGGGGGCATACGAGCAGTACTTC.

V is TRBV6-5 and J is TRBJ2-5; possibly TRBD2 for D (7 bases). This CDR3 contains 14 residues. CDR1 MNHEY and CDR2 SVGAGI come from the germline V gene. The V and J ends lost 8 bases and 5 bases respectively, with 18 bases between them. The CDR3 DNA follows: TGTGCCAGCGTAGCCACGGGGGGCCGGGAGACCCAGTACTTC. Its protein product is CASVATGGRETQYF.

The CDR3 nucleotides read TGTGCTAGTGGTTTGGGAGGGGGCAATTCACCCCTCCACTTT. Translated: CASGLGGGNSPLHF. This chain links TRBV12-5 with TRBJ1-6; 7 bases are a match to TRBD1. Unmatched junction bases numbered 1, after V lost 1 base and J lost 7 bases. The CDR3 has 14 residues. CDR1 is LGHNT, CDR2 FRNRAP, per germline.

In this sample, this clone turned up many times. Other DNA sequences of this sample code for an identical CDR3. The chain recombines TRBV2 with TRBJ2-1; TRBD1 matches 9 bases. Germline V CDR1 and CDR2: SNHLY, FYNNEI. V was pared by 2 bases and J by 7 bases, with 6 bases of the junction left unmatched. The CDR3 extends over 15 amino acids. The CDR3 DNA is TGTGCCAGCAGTGAACCGGGACAGGGAGAAAATGAGCAGTTCTTC. Translation gives CASSEPGQGENEQFF.

This clone came up once. The chain is built from TRBV15 and TRBJ2-1, with 10 nucleotides matching TRBD2. The CDR3 consists of 17 residues. V gave up 8 bases and J gave up 15 bases; unmatched junction bases: 25. Germline CDR1 and CDR2: LNHNV and YYDKDF (reference sequence). CDR3 sequence: CATRRGGRPGLADSRFF. CDR3 in DNA: TGTGCCACCCGTAGAGGGGGCAGACCCGGACTAGCGGATAGTCGGTTCTTC.

The chain uses TRBV2 and TRBJ1-5, with TRBD1 matching over 9 bases. After removal of 7 bases from V and 7 bases from J, the junction contained 8 bases not matched to a gene. Germline CDR1 is SNHLY and CDR2 is FYNNEI. The CDR3 consists of 14 residues. The CDR3 sequence is CASKDRGFEQPQHF. In DNA, the CDR3 is TGTGCCAGCAAGGACAGGGGATTTGAGCAGCCCCAGCATTTT.

The chain uses TRBV6-5 and TRBJ1-1; no reliable D call. Germline loops: CDR1 MNHEY, CDR2 SVGAGI. V dropped 6 bases and J dropped 1 base, with 9 bases sitting between them. The CDR3 spans 13 residues. The CDR3: CASRFDTNTEAFF. The CDR3 nucleotides are TGTGCCAGCAGATTCGACACGAACACTGAAGCTTTCTTT.

The V call is TRBV11-2, the J call TRBJ1-1; TRBD1 aligns across 9 bases. V trimming: 5 bases; J trimming: 4 bases; junction bases outside the gene matches: 5. From germline, CDR1 is SGHAT and CDR2 FQNNGV. This CDR3 spans 14 amino acids. The CDR3 DNA follows: TGTGCCAGCAGCACCCGGACAGGGGCCACTGAAGCTTTCTTT. Its translation is CASSTRTGATEAFF.

This clone was observed a single time. This chain joins TRBV2 and TRBJ2-6, with TRBD2 as a possible D gene (6 bases). Germline CDR1 SNHLY, CDR2 FYNNEI. The CDR3 totals 14 residues. Trimming shortened V by 7 bases and J by 3 bases, and 10 bases separated the two germline ends. The DNA for the CDR3 is TGTGCCAGCAACCGGGGGAATGGGGCCAACGTCCTGACTTTC. Translation gives CASNRGNGANVLTF.

The rearrangement uses TRBV10-1 and TRBJ2-4; D is ambiguous. The V end lost 0 bases, the J end lost 8 bases, and 17 bases lay between the germline ends. Germline V lookup: CDR1 WNHNN, CDR2 SYGVQD (reference sequence). The CDR3 covers 16 residues. The CDR3 here is CASSESRSPKVDIQYF. In DNA form, the CDR3 reads TGCGCCAGCAGTGAGTCCAGGTCCCCGAAGGTTGACATTCAGTACTTC.

The J gene is TRBJ1-1, the V gene TRBV25-1; 8 bases fit TRBD1. V lost 7 bases, J lost 5 bases, and 15 bases stayed unmatched. This CDR3 is 16 amino acids long. Germline V gives CDR1 MGHDK, CDR2 SYGVNS. This CDR3 is CASTSGAGGARTEAFF. CDR3 DNA sequence: TGTGCCAGCACCTCCGGGGCAGGGGGCGCGAGGACTGAAGCTTTCTTT.

The chain has TRBV21-1 and TRBJ2-7; the table's D call of TRBD2 was not tested on the DNA. TRBV21-1 is classified as a pseudogene. This CDR3 has 14 amino acids. The CDR3 here is CASSKQPAAYEQYF. The CDR3 DNA sequence: TGTGCCAGCAGCAAACAGCCGGCGGCTTACGAGCAGTACTTC.

This sequence joins TRBV7-9 and TRBJ1-1, with D unresolved. The CDR3 length is 14 residues. The germline CDR1 and CDR2 sequences are SEHNR and FQNEAQ (reference sequence). The V end lost 1 base, the J end lost 4 bases, and 10 bases lay between the germline ends. The DNA of the CDR3 is TGTGCCAGCAGCTTAGAAACTGTGAGCACTGAAGCTTTCTTT. Its protein product is CASSLETVSTEAFF.

The chain links TRBV5-1 to TRBJ2-1; 10 positions agree with TRBD1. The V gene's germline CDR1 is SGHRS and CDR2 YFSETQ. The CDR3 runs 15 residues. The J segment lost 3 bases and the V segment lost 4 bases, leaving 4 bases of the junction unmatched. This CDR3 is CASSIGTGDYNEQFF. In nucleotides, the CDR3 is TGCGCCAGCAGCATAGGGACAGGGGACTACAATGAGCAGTTCTTC.

The rearrangement joins TRBV5-6 to TRBJ1-4, with 8 positions matching TRBD1. The CDR3 sequence is 15 residues long. The germline gives CDR1 SGHDT, CDR2 YYEEEE. Trimming took 0 bases from V and 7 from J; bases not matched to a gene: 5. The CDR3 reads CASSLARQGFEKLFF. The CDR3, as DNA: TGTGCCAGCAGCTTGGCGAGACAGGGGTTTGAAAAACTGTTTTTT.

A few counts support this clone. The J gene is TRBJ1-4, the V gene TRBV19; D ambiguous. Germline values: CDR1 LNHDA, CDR2 SQIVND (reference sequence). V dropped 3 bases and J dropped 7 bases, with 15 bases sitting between them. CDR3 length equals 15 residues. The CDR3 sequence: CASSIARRRGEKLFF. CDR3 DNA sequence: TGTGCCAGTAGTATTGCGCGGAGGAGAGGTGAAAAACTGTTTTTT.

The chain combines TRBV6-5 with TRBJ2-2, with a weak D call TRBD1 (6 bases). The CDR3 has 16 amino acids. CDR1 is MNHEY and CDR2 is SVGAGI in the germline V gene. The V end lost 0 bases, the J end lost 7 bases, and 15 bases lay between the germline ends. The CDR3 region has the DNA TGTGCCAGCAGTTACTCGATTACAGGGCAAAGCGGGGAGCTGTTTTTT. Protein sequence: CASSYSITGQSGELFF.

The rearrangement links TRBV2 to TRBJ1-6, with D maybe TRBD1 (6 bases). The CDR3 has 13 residues. Germline assignment: CDR1 SNHLY and CDR2 FYNNEI. V was clipped by 6 bases and J by 11 bases, with 14 bases between them. The CDR3 DNA follows: TGTGCCAGCAGGTCAGGGGAGATCACACCCCTCCACTTT. Protein: CASRSGEITPLHF. The variable domain in full, completed from reference TRBV2 and TRBJ1-6, reads EPEVTQTPSHQVTQMGQEVILRCVPISNHLYFYWYRQILGQKVEFLVSFYNNEISEKSEIFDDQFSVERPDGSNFTLKIRSTKLEDSAMYFCASRSGEITPLHFGNGTRLTVT.

CDR3: CASSDDYRYTGELFF. CDR3 sequence (DNA): TGCGCCAGCAGTGATGACTACCGCTACACCGGGGAGCTGTTTTTT. The chain links TRBV10-1 to TRBJ2-2, with D maybe TRBD2 (5 bases). Trimming took 3 bases from V and 3 from J, leaving 11 bases between them. The CDR3 spans 15 residues. CDR1 WNHNN and CDR2 SYGVQD come from the germline V gene (reference sequence).

The chain joins TRBV5-6 to TRBJ2-7, with a tentative D call TRBD1 (5 bases). The V gene lost 0 bases and the J gene lost 4 bases, with 11 bases spanning the gap. CDR1 SGHDT and CDR2 YYEEEE come from the germline V gene. CDR3 length equals 14 residues. The chain's CDR3 is CASSLVGRVYEQYF. In DNA form, the CDR3 reads TGTGCCAGCAGCTTGGTAGGCAGGGTGTACGAGCAGTACTTC.

The V call is TRBV28, the J call TRBJ1-2; tentatively, D is TRBD1 (6 bases). Germline CDR1 MDHEN, CDR2 SYDVKM. The CDR3 has 16 residues. The V gene lost 4 bases and the J gene lost 10 bases, with 25 bases spanning the gap. In DNA form, the CDR3 reads TGTGCCAGCAGTTCCTCTCCCCGGACAGTACCAAGACCCTACACCTTC. Translating it yields CASSSSPRTVPRPYTF.

This chain uses TRBV18 with TRBJ1-2; 7 positions agree with TRBD1. The germline V gene encodes CDR1 KGHSH and CDR2 LQKENI. The CDR3 spans 15 residues. J gave up 4 bases and V 8 bases, and 13 bases lay outside the gene matches. The CDR3 region is CASHRTGTVSYGYTF. CDR3 nucleotide sequence: TGTGCCAGCCATCGGACCGGGACAGTAAGCTATGGCTACACCTTC.

This chain connects TRBV5-1 to TRBJ2-7, with TRBD2 identical over 7 bases. The CDR3 loop spans 16 amino acids. Per germline, CDR1 SGHRS and CDR2 YFSETQ. V lost 3 bases to trimming and J lost 3 bases; unmatched junction nucleotides: 12. The CDR3 DNA follows: TGCGCCAGCAGCTCTAGCGGCAGCCAGAAAATCTACGAGCAGTACTTC. The encoded protein is CASSSSGSQKIYEQYF. Full variable domain (outside the CDR3, taken from reference TRBV5-1 and TRBJ2-7): KAGVTQTPRYLIKTRGQQVTLSCSPISGHRSVSWYQQTPGQGLQFLFEYFSETQRNKGNFPGRFSGRQFSNSRSEMNVSTLELGDSALYLCASSSSGSQKIYEQYFGPGTRLTVT.

The chain uses TRBV11-1 and TRBJ1-4; tentative D call: TRBD1 (5 bases). The CDR3 has 14 amino acids. V dropped 3 bases and J dropped 2 bases, with 7 bases sitting between them. From germline, CDR1 is SGHAT and CDR2 FQDESV (reference sequence). CDR3 loop: CASSFRGTNEKLFF. The CDR3 nucleotides are TGTGCCAGCAGCTTCCGGGGGACTAATGAAAAACTGTTTTTT. The entire variable domain, with the rest obtained from reference TRBV11-1 and TRBJ1-4, is as follows: EAEVAQSPRYKITEKSQAVAFWCDPISGHATLYWYRQILGQGPELLVQFQDESVVDDSQLPKDRFSAERLKGVDSTLKIQPAELGDSAMYLCASSFRGTNEKLFFGSGTQLSVL.

The chain recombines TRBV5-1 with TRBJ1-5; weak D call: TRBD1 (5 bases). V lost 4 bases to trimming and J lost 4 bases, with 15 bases between them. The germline CDR1 and CDR2 sequences are SGHRS and YFSETQ. CDR3 size: 15 residues. Here the CDR3 reads CASSPDSGWNQPQHF. The CDR3, as DNA: TGCGCCAGCAGCCCCGACAGTGGGTGGAATCAGCCCCAGCATTTT.

The chain carries TRBV29-1 and TRBJ1-2; 10 bases line up with TRBD1. Trimming took 7 bases from V and 3 from J; bases not matched to a gene: 5. The CDR3 totals 13 residues. The germline V gene has CDR1 SQVTM and CDR2 ANQGSEA. CDR3 residues: CSAGQGTDYGYTF. The CDR3 nucleotides are TGCAGCGCGGGACAGGGGACGGACTATGGCTACACCTTC.

The CDR3 nucleotides are TGTGCCAGCAGCTTAGATTCGGTTCGGAGCTCTGGAAACACCATATATTTT. The encoded protein is CASSLDSVRSSGNTIYF. This rearrangement joins TRBV11-2 to TRBJ1-3; D is undetermined. Germline loops: CDR1 SGHAT, CDR2 FQNNGV. This CDR3 has 17 residues. The ends were cut back, 0 bases at V and 0 bases at J, with 12 bases in the middle.